These 11 T cell receptor beta chains share one sample of origin, sequenced in a study of T cell responses to AZD1222 COVID-19 vaccine. Generated by immunoSEQ multiplex PCR, the TCRdb table keeps only in-frame clones and is missing some. The data show approximately 150,000 clones, with about nine tenths seen just once and 4% to 4.5% held by the top ten. Sequenced here: peripheral blood, sampled 28 days after the second dose of the MenACWY control vaccine. The source of these receptors is an adult who received the MenACWY meningococcal vaccine as a control.

V and J are TRBV4-3 and TRBJ1-2; D not certain. V lost 0 bases, J lost 2 bases, and 19 bases lay in between. CDR1 and CDR2 from the germline V gene are LGHNA and YSLEER. CDR3 length: 18 residues. Here the CDR3 reads CASSQERVPTGGNYGYTF. CDR3 coding DNA: TGCGCCAGCAGCCAAGAAAGGGTACCGACCGGCGGGAACTATGGCTACACCTTC.

The chain has TRBV19 and TRBJ1-2, with 11 bases matching TRBD1. Germline loops: CDR1 LNHDA, CDR2 SQIVND (reference sequence). This CDR3 is 15 amino acids long. Trimming cost V 6 bases and J 4 bases; bases outside gene matches: 7. The CDR3 nucleotides read TGTGCCAGTAGCTTATCGGGACAGGGGGGCTATGGCTACACCTTC. It is translated as CASSLSGQGGYGYTF. The entire variable domain, with the rest obtained from reference TRBV19 and TRBJ1-2, is as follows: DGGITQSPKYLFRKEGQNVTLSCEQNLNHDAMYWYRQDPGQGLRLIYYSQIVNDFQKGDIAEGYSVSREKKESFPLTVTSAQKNPTAFYLCASSLSGQGGYGYTFGSGTRLTVV.

The CDR3 region is CASSLEKGVETQYF. CDR3 nucleotide sequence: TGTGCCAGCAGTTTGGAGAAAGGCGTAGAGACCCAGTACTTC. The chain employs TRBV28 and TRBJ2-5, with D hard to call. V was trimmed by 3 bases and J by 4 bases, leaving 12 bases between them. The CDR3 has 14 residues. Germline loops: CDR1 MDHEN, CDR2 SYDVKM.

V is TRBV6-2 or TRBV6-3 and J is TRBJ2-1; possible D gene TRBD2, 5 bases. V dropped 2 bases and J dropped 7 bases, with 9 bases sitting between them. Germline-derived CDR1 and CDR2 are MNHEY and SVGEGT. CDR3 length: 13 residues. The CDR3 sequence is CASSYRERNEQFF. The CDR3 DNA reads TGTGCCAGCAGTTACCGGGAACGGAATGAGCAGTTCTTC.

This clone came up a few times. The chain links TRBV7-2 to TRBJ2-7; the match to TRBD1 covers 9 bases. The length of the CDR3 is 15 residues. Germline values: CDR1 SGHTA, CDR2 FQGNSA. V dropped 1 base and J dropped 7; count of bases not matched to a gene: 8. The CDR3 DNA is TGTGCCAGCAGCTTAGTGTACGCAGGGACAGGGGAGCAGTACTTC. Protein sequence: CASSLVYAGTGEQYF.

The CDR3 spells CASIATGHTEAFF. CDR3 bases: TGTGCCAGCATAGCCACAGGGCACACTGAAGCTTTCTTT. V gene TRBV6-5 combines with J gene TRBJ1-1; weak D call: TRBD1 (6 bases). The CDR3 contains 13 residues. The germline V gene encodes CDR1 MNHEY and CDR2 SVGAGI. V shed 7 bases and J shed 3 bases, with 12 bases lying between them.

The V gene is TRBV13, the J gene TRBJ2-1; D is uncertain. V gave up 0 bases and J gave up 4 bases, with 4 bases separating them. Germline values: CDR1 PRHDT, CDR2 FYEKMQ (reference sequence). The CDR3 runs 13 residues. Here the CDR3 reads CASSLGLYNEQFF. Written as DNA, the CDR3 is TGTGCCAGCAGCTTAGGACTATACAATGAGCAGTTCTTC.

This clone was seen just once. The chain uses TRBV7-9 and TRBJ1-4, with 11 bases that match TRBD1. This CDR3 comprises 15 residues. The V segment lost 3 bases and the J segment 6 bases; nucleotides outside the gene matches: 3. CDR1 SEHNR and CDR2 FQNEAQ come from the germline V gene (reference sequence). CDR3 residues: CASSLGDRGDEKLFF. The CDR3, as DNA: TGTGCCAGCAGCTTGGGGGACAGGGGGGATGAAAAACTGTTTTTT.

The chain joins TRBV7-2 to TRBJ2-3; D possibly corresponds to TRBD1 (7 bases). The CDR3 totals 16 residues. Trimming removed 5 bases at V and 6 bases at J, with 21 bases between. Germline assignment: CDR1 SGHTA and CDR2 FQGNSA. The CDR3 coding sequence is TGTGCCAGCAGCCCACCATGGCAGGGGGGAGAGGATACGCAGTATTTT. Translation: CASSPPWQGGEDTQYF.

V usage is TRBV2 and J usage is TRBJ2-2; 7 bases align to TRBD2. Germline CDR1 is SNHLY and CDR2 is FYNNEI. V trimming: 5 bases; J trimming: 3 bases; junction bases outside the gene matches: 12. The CDR3 is 17 amino acids. CDR3 nucleotides: TGTGCCAGCAGTACCCAGGGAGCGGGGACCTACACCGGGGAGCTGTTTTTT. Its translation: CASSTQGAGTYTGELFF.

This clone has just one count. The chain combines TRBV20-1 with TRBJ1-1; 8 bases are shared with TRBD1. This CDR3 comprises 11 residues. Germline V gene lookup returns CDR1 DFQATT and CDR2 SNEGSKA (reference sequence). The J segment lost 10 bases and the V segment lost 5 bases, leaving 6 bases of the junction unmatched. CDR3 sequence: CSALRTGSAFF. Written as DNA, the CDR3 is TGCAGTGCTCTGAGGACAGGGTCAGCTTTCTTT.